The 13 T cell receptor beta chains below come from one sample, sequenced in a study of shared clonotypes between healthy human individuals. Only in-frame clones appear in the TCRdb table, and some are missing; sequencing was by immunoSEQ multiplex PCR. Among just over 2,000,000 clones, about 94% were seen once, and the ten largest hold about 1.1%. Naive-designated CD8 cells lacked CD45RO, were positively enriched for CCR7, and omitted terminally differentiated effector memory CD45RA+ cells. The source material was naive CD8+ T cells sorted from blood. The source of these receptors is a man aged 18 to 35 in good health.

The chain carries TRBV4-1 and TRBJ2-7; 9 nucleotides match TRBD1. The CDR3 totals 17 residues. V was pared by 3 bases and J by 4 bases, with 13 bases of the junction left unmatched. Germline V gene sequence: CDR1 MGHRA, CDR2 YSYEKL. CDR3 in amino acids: CASSQVYRDRVRYEQYF. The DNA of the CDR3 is TGCGCCAGCAGCCAGGTCTACCGGGACAGGGTCAGGTACGAGCAGTACTTC.

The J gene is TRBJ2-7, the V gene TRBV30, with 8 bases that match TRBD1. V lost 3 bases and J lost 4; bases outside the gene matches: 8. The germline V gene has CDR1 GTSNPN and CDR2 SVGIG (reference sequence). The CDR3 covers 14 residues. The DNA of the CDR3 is TGTGCCTGGAGCTCCGGGACAGGCCGTTACGAGCAGTACTTC. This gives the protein CAWSSGTGRYEQYF.

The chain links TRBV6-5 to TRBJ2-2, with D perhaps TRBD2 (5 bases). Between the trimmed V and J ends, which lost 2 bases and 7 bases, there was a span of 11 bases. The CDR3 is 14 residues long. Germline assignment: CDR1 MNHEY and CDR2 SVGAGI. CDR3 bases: TGTGCCAGCAGTTACGGGGAAGAGGGCGGGGAGCTGTTTTTT. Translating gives CASSYGEEGGELFF.

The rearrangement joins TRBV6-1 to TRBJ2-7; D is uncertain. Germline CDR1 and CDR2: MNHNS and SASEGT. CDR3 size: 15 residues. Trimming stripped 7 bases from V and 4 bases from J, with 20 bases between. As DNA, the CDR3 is TGTGCCAGCACCCTCACGTCTAAGGCTTGGTACGAGCAGTACTTC. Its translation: CASTLTSKAWYEQYF.

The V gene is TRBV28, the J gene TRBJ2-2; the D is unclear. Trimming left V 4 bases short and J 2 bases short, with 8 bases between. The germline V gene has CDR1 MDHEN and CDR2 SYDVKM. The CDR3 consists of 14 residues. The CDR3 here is CASSSRQNTGELFF. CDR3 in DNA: TGTGCCAGCAGTTCAAGACAAAACACCGGGGAGCTGTTTTTT.

CDR3 sequence (DNA): TGTGCCAGCAGCGCGGGAGCCATCCTCACAGATACGCAGTATTTT. Translation: CASSAGAILTDTQYF. The chain is built from TRBV9 and TRBJ2-3; maybe TRBD2 (6 bases). Germline CDR1 is SGDLS and CDR2 is YYNGEE. The CDR3 spans 15 residues. V lost 3 bases to trimming and J lost 2 bases, with 13 bases between them.

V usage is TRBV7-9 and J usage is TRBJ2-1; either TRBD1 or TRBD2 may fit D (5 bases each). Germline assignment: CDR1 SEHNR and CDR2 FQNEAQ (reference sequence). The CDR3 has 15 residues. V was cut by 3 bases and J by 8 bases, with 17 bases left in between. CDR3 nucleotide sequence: TGTGCCAGCAGCTTTCGGGACCTCCCCATCGATGAGCAGTTCTTC. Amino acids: CASSFRDLPIDEQFF.

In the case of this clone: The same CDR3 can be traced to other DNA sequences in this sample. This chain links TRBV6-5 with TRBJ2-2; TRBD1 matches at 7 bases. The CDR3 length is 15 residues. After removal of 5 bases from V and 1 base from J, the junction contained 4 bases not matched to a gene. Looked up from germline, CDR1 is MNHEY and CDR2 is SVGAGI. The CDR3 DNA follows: TGTGCCAGCAGTCCTACAGGGGAGAACACCGGGGAGCTGTTTTTT. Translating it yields CASSPTGENTGELFF.

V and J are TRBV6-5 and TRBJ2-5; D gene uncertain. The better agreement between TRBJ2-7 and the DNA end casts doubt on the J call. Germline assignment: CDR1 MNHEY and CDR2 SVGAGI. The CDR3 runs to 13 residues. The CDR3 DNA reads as TGTGCCAGCAGTTACTCCAGCACCTACGAGCAGTACTTC. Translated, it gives CASSYSSTYEQYF.

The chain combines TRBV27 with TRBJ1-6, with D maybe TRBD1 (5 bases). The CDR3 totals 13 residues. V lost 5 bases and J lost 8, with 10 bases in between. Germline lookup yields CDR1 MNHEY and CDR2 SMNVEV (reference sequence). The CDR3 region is CASSPSQDSPLHF. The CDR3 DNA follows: TGTGCCAGCAGTCCCTCACAGGATTCACCCCTCCACTTT.

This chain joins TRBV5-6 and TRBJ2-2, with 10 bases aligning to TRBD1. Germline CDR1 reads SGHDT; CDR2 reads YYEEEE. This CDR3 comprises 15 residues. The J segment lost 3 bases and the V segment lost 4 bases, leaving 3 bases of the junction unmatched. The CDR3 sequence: CASSEGQGHTGELFF. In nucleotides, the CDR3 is TGTGCCAGCAGCGAGGGACAGGGGCACACCGGGGAGCTGTTTTTT.

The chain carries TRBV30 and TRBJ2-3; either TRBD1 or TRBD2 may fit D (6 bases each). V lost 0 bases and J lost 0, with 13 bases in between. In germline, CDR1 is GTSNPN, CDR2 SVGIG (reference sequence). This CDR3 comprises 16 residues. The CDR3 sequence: CAWSVGAGLSTDTQYF. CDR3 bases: TGTGCCTGGAGTGTGGGGGCGGGACTGAGCACAGATACGCAGTATTTT. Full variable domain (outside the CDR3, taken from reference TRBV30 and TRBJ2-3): SQTIHQWPATLVQPVGSPLSLECTVEGTSNPNLYWYRQAAGRGLQLLFYSVGIGQISSEVPQNLSASRPQDRQFILSSKKLLLSDSGFYLCAWSVGAGLSTDTQYFGPGTRLTVL.

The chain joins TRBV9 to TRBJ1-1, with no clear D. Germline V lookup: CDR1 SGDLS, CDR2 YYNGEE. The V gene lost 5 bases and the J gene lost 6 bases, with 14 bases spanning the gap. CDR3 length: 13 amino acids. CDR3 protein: CASSGEDPAEAFF. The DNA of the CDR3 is TGTGCCAGCAGTGGGGAGGACCCCGCTGAAGCTTTCTTT.